Here is one TCR beta chain with its context. This sample was included in a study of T cell changes during pregnancy in multiple sclerosis. The protocol was immunoSEQ multiplex PCR, while the TCRdb copy is restricted to in-frame clones and leaves out a portion. The data show 45,000 to 75,000 clones, more than 85% seen once. V gave up 8 bases and J gave up 6 bases, with 12 bases separating them. The CDR3 runs 12 residues. Looked up from germline, CDR1 is SEHNR and CDR2 is FQNEAQ (reference sequence). This receptor was identified in a female donor with multiple sclerosis, enrolled in a pregnancy study. The V call is TRBV7-9, the J call TRBJ2-3; D possibly corresponds to TRBD1 (5 bases). The sequencing here drew on peripheral blood, taken in the first trimester of pregnancy. DNA of the CDR3: TGTGCCAGCCGCCCGTCAGGGGATACGCAGTATTTT. Its protein product is CASRPSGDTQYF. Full variable domain (rest looked up from reference TRBV7-9 and TRBJ2-3): DTGVSQNPRHKITKRGQNVTFRCDPISEHNRLYWYRQTLGQGPEFLTYFQNEAQLEKSRLLSDRFSAERPKGSFSTLEIQRTEQGDSAMYLCASRPSGDTQYFGPGTRLTVL.